This TCR beta chain appears in the sequencing data of a study of T-cell reconstitution after alpha-beta-depleted transplantation in children. The CDR3 runs to 14 residues. The ends lost 3 bases at V and 6 bases at J; junction bases unmatched: 7. CDR1 and CDR2 from the germline V gene are SGDLS and YYNGEE. Library preparation (for TCRbeta) was performed with unique molecular identifiers. In TCRdb, the PCR reads were re-called with MiXCR into one record per CDR3 protein. This sample carries a few hundred thousand distinct CDR3 sequences, approximately 20% of them seen once, and the ten largest clones take approximately 3%.

This material consisted of PBMCs from the stem cell graft donor, taken from the stem cell graft. The V gene is TRBV9, the J gene TRBJ2-7; TRBD1 agrees at 9 bases. The receptor's source is a human donor who donated a stem cell graft to a child with acute lymphoblastic leukemia. The CDR3 nucleotides are TGTGCCAGCAGCGAACAGGGGACAGGGAGCGAGCAGTACTTC. This translates into CASSEQGTGSEQYF.